This entry is about one T cell receptor beta chain. Its antigen is still unknown. This sample is part of a study of cytomegalovirus exposure and HLA in healthy donors. Background on the study: In an early release, HLA-typed donors contributed about 80 million unique TCR sequences. Findings and limits, study-wide: Per a prior analysis, the majority of TCR beta V segments were productive roughly 87% or roughly 30% of the time. A link between a missense DCLRE1C variant and TCR beta V- and J-gene trimming emerged from a later analysis. In a later analysis, an Asian-associated ancestry cluster reportedly showed fewer N-insertions than the approximately 700-donor mean.

From germline, CDR1 is SGHRS and CDR2 YFSETQ. J lost 7 bases, V lost 0 bases, and 7 bases had no gene match. CDR3 length: 15 residues. PCR used 60 Vbeta primers and 13 Jbeta primers. The protocol was immunoSEQ multiplex PCR, while the TCRdb copy is restricted to in-frame clones and leaves out a portion. The sample holds 140,000 to 150,000 clones, about 84% seen once. The sequence derives from a woman between 18 and 29 years old in good health and CMV-seropositive. The chain has TRBV5-1 and TRBJ2-7; 10 bases fit TRBD1. The sequencing input was PBMCs. The CDR3 here is CASSLGGTGVGEQYF. CDR3 nucleotide sequence: TGCGCCAGCAGCTTGGGCGGGACAGGGGTCGGGGAGCAGTACTTC.